These T cell receptor beta chains were read from a single sample in a study of blood T cell repertoires in COVID-19. Only in-frame clones appear in the TCRdb table, and some are missing; sequencing was by immunoSEQ multiplex PCR. This sample has more than 95,000 clones, with approximately 82% found just once. The sample was peripheral blood. The receptors were gathered from a woman aged 50 to 65 with acute or convalescent COVID-19. Both conserved end residues are part of each CDR3. D genes are given only for firm matches. Not every row has a clone size; where given, it reads once, few, many or a size class.

v_call	j_call	d_call	clone_size	cdr3_aa	cdr3_nt
TRBV5-1	TRBJ2-2	.	.	CASSLAIQGATGELFF	TGCGCCAGCAGCTTGGCCATACAGGGAGCCACCGGGGAGCTGTTTTTT
TRBV25-1	TRBJ2-5	TRBD1	.	CASSEMGQLRETQYF	TGTGCCAGCAGTGAAATGGGACAGTTACGAGAGACCCAGTACTTC
TRBV25-1	TRBJ2-3	TRBD2	.	CASFGGDRREDFTDTQYF	TGTGCCAGCTTTGGGGGGGATCGGCGTGAAGACTTTACAGATACGCAGTATTTT
TRBV5-6	TRBJ2-7	TRBD1	.	CASSLYRQGTYEQYF	TGTGCCAGCAGCCTTTACCGACAGGGCACGTACGAGCAGTACTTC
TRBV7-3	TRBJ2-1	TRBD2	.	CASSLIRSGSGGEQFF	TGTGCCAGCAGCTTAATCCGGAGCGGATCGGGGGGTGAGCAGTTCTTC
TRBV30	TRBJ1-6	TRBD1	once	CAWSSAGGGNSPLHF	TGTGCCTGGAGCTCGGCAGGGGGTGGAAATTCACCCCTCCACTTT
TRBV11-2	TRBJ2-3	TRBD1	.	CASSSTGRVTDTQYF	TGTGCCAGCAGCTCGACAGGGAGAGTGACAGATACGCAGTATTTT
TRBV19	TRBJ1-3	TRBD1	.	CASIPGQGTSGNTIYF	TGTGCCAGTATCCCCGGACAGGGAACATCTGGAAACACCATATATTTT
TRBV12-2	TRBJ1-1	.	.	CASRYVRVNTEAFF	TGTGCAAGTCGCTATGTCCGGGTGAACACTGAAGCTTTCTTT
TRBV28	TRBJ1-5	.	.	CASRETQGQPQHF	TGTGCCAGCAGGGAGACACAGGGCCAGCCCCAGCATTTT
TRBV7-9	TRBJ1-1	TRBD1	.	CASSKAGTATEAFF	TGTGCCAGCAGCAAAGCCGGGACAGCCACTGAAGCTTTCTTT
TRBV28	TRBJ1-3	.	.	CASSLPVGSGNTIYF	TGTGCCAGCAGTTTGCCGGTCGGCTCTGGAAACACCATATATTTT
TRBV18	TRBJ2-1	.	.	CASSPIGAGEQFF	TGTGCCAGCTCACCAATCGGTGCCGGGGAGCAGTTCTTC
TRBV2	TRBJ1-1	.	few	CASVWQWGAEAFF	TGTGCCAGCGTTTGGCAATGGGGGGCTGAAGCTTTCTTT
TRBV19	TRBJ1-1	.	.	CASSDQLNTEAFF	TGTGCCAGTAGTGATCAACTCAACACTGAAGCTTTCTTT
TRBV28	TRBJ2-7	TRBD2	once	CASSSTGTSGSYEQYF	TGTGCCAGCAGTTCAACCGGGACTAGCGGCTCCTACGAGCAGTACTTC
TRBV7-2	TRBJ1-5	.	.	CASSFQGGPQPQHF	TGTGCCAGCAGCTTTCAGGGAGGGCCCCAGCCCCAGCATTTT
TRBV25-1	TRBJ1-1	TRBD1	.	CASSEYFSTGGANEAFF	TGTGCCAGCAGTGAATATTTTTCTACAGGGGGCGCAAATGAAGCTTTCTTT
TRBV2	TRBJ1-1	.	once	CASSPPREGERAFF	TGTGCCAGCAGTCCACCCCGCGAGGGGGAGAGGGCTTTCTTT
TRBV5-1	TRBJ1-6	.	once	CASSLDTLSNSPLHF	TGCGCCAGCAGCTTGGATACCCTTAGCAATTCACCCCTCCACTTT
TRBV28	TRBJ1-5	.	.	CAIQTVNSNQPQHF	TGTGCCATCCAGACTGTGAATAGCAATCAGCCCCAGCATTTT
TRBV5-1	TRBJ1-5	TRBD1	.	CASSLTGGNQPQHF	TGCGCCAGCAGCTTAACAGGGGGAAATCAGCCCCAGCATTTT
TRBV15	TRBJ1-2	TRBD1	.	CATSRRTGGDGYTF	TGTGCCACCAGCAGACGGACAGGGGGCGATGGCTACACCTTC
TRBV6-5	TRBJ1-2	.	few	CASSYQGTYGYTF	TGTGCCAGCAGTTACCAGGGTACCTATGGCTACACCTTC
TRBV4-2	TRBJ1-1	.	.	CASSQDGGTEAFF	TGTGCCAGCAGCCAAGACGGGGGGACTGAAGCTTTCTTT
TRBV27	TRBJ1-1	TRBD1	.	CASSLSNRGRTEAFF	TGTGCCAGCAGTTTATCCAACAGGGGGCGAACTGAAGCTTTCTTT
TRBV14	TRBJ2-6	TRBD1	.	CASSRQWGQRISGANVLTF	TGTGCCAGCAGCCGACAATGGGGACAGCGAATCTCTGGGGCCAACGTCCTGACTTTC
TRBV28	TRBJ2-7	.	.	CASSLRYEQYF	TGTGCCAGCAGTCTGCGCTACGAGCAGTACTTC
TRBV7-2	TRBJ2-2	.	.	CASSFGYRAQNTGELFF	TGTGCCAGCAGCTTTGGCTACAGGGCCCAGAACACCGGGGAGCTGTTTTTT
TRBV15	TRBJ1-5	.	.	CATSREGSGHHNQPQHF	TGTGCCACCAGCAGAGAGGGGTCGGGACACCACAATCAGCCCCAGCATTTT
TRBV3-1/TRBV3-2	TRBJ2-5	TRBD2	.	CASSSSVVGEGETQYF	TGTGCCAGCAGCTCCTCCGTGGTGGGGGAGGGGGAGACCCAGTACTTC
TRBV7-6	TRBJ1-1	.	many	CASSLLRGNTEAFF	TGTGCCAGCAGCTTATTGCGGGGGAACACTGAAGCTTTCTTT
TRBV10-2	TRBJ2-7	TRBD2	.	CASSELFGTSGSYEQYF	TGCGCCAGCAGTGAGTTGTTTGGGACTAGCGGCTCCTACGAGCAGTACTTC
TRBV28	TRBJ1-4	.	once	CASSLIGLEAEKLFF	TGTGCCAGCAGTTTAATAGGGTTGGAGGCTGAAAAACTGTTTTTT
TRBV3-1/TRBV3-2	TRBJ1-2	TRBD1	.	CASSHGTGLLQYGYTF	TGTGCCAGCAGCCACGGGACAGGGCTTTTGCAGTATGGCTACACCTTC
TRBV19	TRBJ1-1	.	.	CASTGTLSSTEAFF	TGTGCCAGCACCGGGACACTATCCAGTACTGAAGCTTTCTTT
TRBV5-1	TRBJ1-1	.	.	CASSTGRTEAFF	TGCGCCAGCAGCACAGGGCGGACTGAAGCTTTCTTT
TRBV19	TRBJ1-5	TRBD1	.	CASSIPGTGGAKNQPQHF	TGTGCCAGTAGTATCCCCGGGACAGGGGGCGCGAAAAATCAGCCCCAGCATTTT
TRBV24-1	TRBJ2-1	TRBD1	.	CATSDSGTGVDNEQFF	TGTGCCACCAGTGATTCCGGGACAGGGGTGGACAATGAGCAGTTCTTC
TRBV28	TRBJ2-7	.	.	CASGTGGAVGSYEQYF	TGTGCCAGCGGTACCGGCGGGGCGGTCGGGTCCTACGAGCAGTACTTC